A selection of T cell receptor beta chains follows, all from one sample in a study of T cells in narcolepsy. The table came from immunoSEQ multiplex PCR; TCRdb's copy has only in-frame clones and leaves some out. The sample has approximately 38,000 clones; around 90% are singletons. Sequencing used CD45RA- memory CD4+ T cells from PBMCs. The receptors derive from a human donor with narcolepsy. The CDR3 runs from the conserved cysteine through the conserved F or W. A D gene is named only where the DNA matches it firmly. Clone size appears in some rows only: once, few, many, or a class for an expanded clone.

v_gene: TRBV7-2; j_gene: TRBJ2-2; abundance: NA; d_gene: TRBD2; CDR3nt: TGTGCCAGCAGCTTAGGTAGCGGGCTTAACACCGGGGAGCTGTTTTTT; CDR3aa: CASSLGSGLNTGELFF
v_gene: TRBV7-9; j_gene: TRBJ2-7; abundance: once; d_gene: TRBD1; CDR3nt: TGTGCCAGCAGCTTGTTCGGGGACAGGGGCCACGAGCAGTACTTC; CDR3aa: CASSLFGDRGHEQYF
v_gene: TRBV29-1; j_gene: TRBJ2-5; abundance: NA; d_gene: NA; CDR3nt: TGCAGCGTTGATGGGCGGGGCGGCGAGACCCAGTACTTC; CDR3aa: CSVDGRGGETQYF
v_gene: TRBV5-1; j_gene: TRBJ1-1; abundance: NA; d_gene: TRBD1; CDR3nt: TGCGCCAGCAGCCCTGCCGGGACAGGGGGCCTGAACACTGAAGCTTTCTTC; CDR3aa: CASSPAGTGGLNTEAFF
v_gene: TRBV7-8; j_gene: TRBJ1-5; abundance: NA; d_gene: NA; CDR3nt: TGTGCCAGCAGCTCATCCAGGGGCCCGAATCAGCCCCAGCATTTT; CDR3aa: CASSSSRGPNQPQHF
v_gene: TRBV30; j_gene: TRBJ1-4; abundance: NA; d_gene: NA; CDR3nt: TGTGCCTGTCAGGCGACTAATGAAAAACTGTTTTTT; CDR3aa: CACQATNEKLFF
v_gene: TRBV7-2; j_gene: TRBJ2-2; abundance: few; d_gene: NA; CDR3nt: TGTGCCAGCAGTCTCTATACGAACACCGGGGAGCTGTTTTTT; CDR3aa: CASSLYTNTGELFF
v_gene: TRBV21-1; j_gene: TRBJ2-7; abundance: NA; d_gene: NA; CDR3nt: TGTGCCAGCAGCAAAGCGGTACGGATTGAGCAGTACTTC; CDR3aa: CASSKAVRIEQYF
v_gene: TRBV28; j_gene: TRBJ2-5; abundance: NA; d_gene: NA; CDR3nt: TGTGCCAGCAGTTCCCTAGACTGGGGACAAGAGACCCAGTACTTC; CDR3aa: CASSSLDWGQETQYF
v_gene: TRBV7-8; j_gene: TRBJ2-5; abundance: once; d_gene: TRBD2; CDR3nt: TGTGCCAGCAGCTTAGAGTGGACTAGCAGCTTCGGGACCCAGTACTTC; CDR3aa: CASSLEWTSSFGTQYF
v_gene: TRBV5-1; j_gene: TRBJ2-7; abundance: NA; d_gene: TRBD1; CDR3nt: TGCGCCAGCAGCTTGGCAGGACAGGTGATCTACGAGCAGTACTTC; CDR3aa: CASSLAGQVIYEQYF
v_gene: TRBV2; j_gene: TRBJ2-7; abundance: NA; d_gene: TRBD1; CDR3nt: TGTGCCAGCAGTGGGACAGGGAGCGAGCAGTACTTC; CDR3aa: CASSGTGSEQYF
v_gene: TRBV28; j_gene: TRBJ2-1; abundance: once; d_gene: NA; CDR3nt: TGTGCCAGCAGTTTATTGTATGAGCAGTTCTTC; CDR3aa: CASSLLYEQFF
v_gene: TRBV5-6; j_gene: TRBJ2-1; abundance: NA; d_gene: TRBD2; CDR3nt: TGTGCCAGCAGCTTGTGGCTAGCGGGGGTTGTTGAGCAGTTCTTC; CDR3aa: CASSLWLAGVVEQFF
v_gene: TRBV2; j_gene: TRBJ2-5; abundance: NA; d_gene: NA; CDR3nt: TGTGCCAGCAGAGGAGGGACATCTCAAGAGACCCAGTACTTC; CDR3aa: CASRGGTSQETQYF
v_gene: TRBV28; j_gene: TRBJ1-3; abundance: once; d_gene: NA; CDR3nt: TGTGCCAGCAGCCGACCGCGGGGCTCTGGAAACACCATATATTTT; CDR3aa: CASSRPRGSGNTIYF